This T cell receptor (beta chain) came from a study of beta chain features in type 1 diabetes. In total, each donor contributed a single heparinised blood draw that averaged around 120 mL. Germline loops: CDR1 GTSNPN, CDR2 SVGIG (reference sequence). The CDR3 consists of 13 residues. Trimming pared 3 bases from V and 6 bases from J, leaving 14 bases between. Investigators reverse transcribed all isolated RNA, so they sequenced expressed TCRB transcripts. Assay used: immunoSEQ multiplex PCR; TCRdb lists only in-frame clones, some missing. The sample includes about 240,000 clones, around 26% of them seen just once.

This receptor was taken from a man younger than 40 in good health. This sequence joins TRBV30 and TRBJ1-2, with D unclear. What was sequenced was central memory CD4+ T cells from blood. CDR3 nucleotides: TGTGCCTGGAGCGAGGACGGAGACAATGGCTACACCTTC. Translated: CAWSEDGDNGYTF.